Below, 20 T cell receptor beta chains from the same sample are listed, as sequenced in a study of T cells in Graves' hyperthyroidism and ophthalmopathy. It was RNA transcripts that yielded the amplified TCR beta CDR3 regions. First-round RT-PCR with HTBI primers amplified the TCR CDR3 region. TCRdb re-called the multiplex PCR reads through MiXCR, storing one row per CDR3 protein. This table has approximately 590,000 distinct CDR3 sequences, about a sixth appearing once. The sequenced sample consisted of blood. All receptors derive from a woman aged 30 to 39 with Graves' hyperthyroidism.

The rearrangement uses TRBV15 and TRBJ1-1; 7 bases are shared with TRBD1. The CDR3 is 14 amino acids. Unmatched junction bases numbered 5, after V lost 7 bases and J lost 0 bases. Germline V gene sequence: CDR1 LNHNV, CDR2 YYDKDF (reference sequence). Written as DNA, the CDR3 is TGTGCCACCACCCGGACAGGCTTGAACACTGAAGCTTTCTTT. Translating gives CATTRTGLNTEAFF.

This chain joins TRBV7-9 and TRBJ2-2; 16 nucleotides line up with TRBD2. Looked up from germline, CDR1 is SEHNR and CDR2 is FQNEAQ (reference sequence). The V gene end was trimmed by 2 bases and the J gene end by 6 bases; junction bases not matched to a gene: 9. The CDR3 is 19 amino acids. CDR3 region: CASSLPGLAGGPDAGELFF. The CDR3 region has the DNA TGTGCCAGCAGCTTACCGGGACTAGCGGGAGGGCCAGACGCCGGGGAGCTGTTTTTT.

This clonotype was seen more than once but under ten times. The chain links TRBV10-3 to TRBJ1-3, with D possibly being TRBD1 (5 bases). The V and J ends lost 10 bases and 1 base respectively, with 11 bases between them. The CDR3 is made up of 13 amino acids. Germline-derived CDR1 and CDR2 are ENHRY and SYGVKD. The CDR3 sequence: CATTGGSGNTIYF. As DNA, the CDR3 is TGTGCCACCACCGGGGGTTCTGGAAACACCATATATTTT.

The chain uses TRBV18 and TRBJ2-1, with D unclear. V was pared by 2 bases and J by 8 bases, with 16 bases between. There are 15 residues in the CDR3. Germline CDR1 is KGHSH and CDR2 is LQKENI. CDR3 loop: CASSPTSLRYDEQFF. The CDR3 DNA follows: TGTGCCAGCTCACCAACGTCCCTGCGATACGATGAGCAGTTCTTC.

This clonotype turned up a few times. The rearrangement links TRBV7-9 to TRBJ2-2, with a weak D call TRBD1 (6 bases). Germline V gives CDR1 SEHNR, CDR2 FQNEAQ (reference sequence). The CDR3 is 16 amino acids. V lost 3 bases to trimming and J lost 4 bases, with 15 bases between them. The CDR3, as DNA: TGTGCCAGCAGCTTTACAGGGAATTTTGGCACCGGGGAGCTGTTTTTT. Translated: CASSFTGNFGTGELFF.

This clonotype has a count of ten or more. The chain uses TRBV6-2 or TRBV6-3 and TRBJ2-1; 9 nucleotides align to TRBD2. The CDR3 loop spans 18 amino acids. J gave up 4 bases and V 2 bases, and 12 bases lay outside the gene matches. The germline gives CDR1 MNHEY, CDR2 SVGEGT. DNA of the CDR3: TGTGCCAGCAGTTACGCCCCCTCACTAGCGGGTCGGTACAATGAGCAGTTCTTC. Amino acids: CASSYAPSLAGRYNEQFF.

This clonotype was observed many times. The V call is TRBV7-2, the J call TRBJ2-7; D gene ambiguous. The germline gives CDR1 SGHTA, CDR2 FQGNSA. Trimming left V 5 bases short and J 3 bases short, with 14 bases between. CDR3 length equals 14 residues. This CDR3 is CASSPILGDYEQYF. The DNA of the CDR3 is TGTGCCAGCAGCCCGATTCTTGGGGACTACGAGCAGTACTTC.

The table lists this clonotype with many counts. A read error may account for a junction end that differs from germline. V and J are TRBV7-9 and TRBJ2-3; 7 bases are shared with TRBD2. Per the germline V gene, CDR1 is SEHNR and CDR2 is FQNEAQ (reference sequence). This CDR3 region has 14 residues. This chain's CDR3 is CASSLAVSTDTQYF. The CDR3 DNA follows: TGCGCCAGCAGCCTAGCGGTTAGCACAGATACGCAGTATTTT.

The chain is built from TRBV4-3 and TRBJ2-2, with 7 bases fitting TRBD2. The CDR3 extends over 16 amino acids. Germline loops: CDR1 LGHNA, CDR2 YSLEER. Germline trimming cut 4 bases from V and 4 bases from J; bases unmatched to any gene: 9. The CDR3 DNA sequence: TGCGCCAGCAGCCTCCTTGCGGGAGTCCCCACCGGGGAGCTGTTTTTT. As protein: CASSLLAGVPTGELFF.

The rearrangement uses TRBV6-1 and TRBJ1-5; D call uncertain. Germline CDR1 reads MNHNS; CDR2 reads SASEGT. The CDR3 has 14 amino acids. Trimming took off 6 bases at V and 1 base at J, with 10 bases between the two ends. The CDR3 here is CASRYGNSNQPQHF. The CDR3 nucleotides read TGTGCCAGCAGGTACGGGAACAGCAATCAGCCCCAGCATTTT.

This chain uses TRBV13 with TRBJ2-7; TRBD2 matches 14 bases. Germline CDR1 and CDR2: PRHDT and FYEKMQ (reference sequence). The CDR3 extends over 14 amino acids. V shed 10 bases, J shed 9 bases, and the junction held 11 bases outside the gene matches. The CDR3 spells CATRRLAGGSVQYF. The CDR3 DNA reads TGTGCCACCAGAAGACTAGCGGGAGGGAGTGTGCAGTACTTC.

This clonotype has more than one count but fewer than ten. The V call is TRBV27, the J call TRBJ1-4, with D possibly being TRBD1 (5 bases). CDR1 is MNHEY and CDR2 is SMNVEV in the germline V gene (reference sequence). Trimming removed 2 bases at V and 8 bases at J, with 12 bases between. The CDR3 loop spans 14 amino acids. CDR3 sequence reads: CASSLAGEREKLFF. The CDR3 DNA reads TGTGCCAGCAGTTTAGCGGGGGAGAGGGAAAAACTGTTTTTT.

A word on this clonotype: Likely a read error: the CDR3 ends without its conserved phenylalanine or tryptophan. V and J are TRBV27 and TRBJ2-2; D might be TRBD1 (5 bases). The CDR3 is 15 residues long. Germline V gives CDR1 MNHEY, CDR2 SMNVEV (reference sequence). Trimming took 7 bases from V and 0 from J, leaving 12 bases between them. Here the CDR3 DNA reads TGTGCCAGCACCACGACGACAGCGAACACCGGGGAGCTGTTTTAT. Translation gives CASTTTTANTGELFY.

The V call is TRBV6-1, the J call TRBJ1-2; tentative D call: TRBD1 (6 bases). The ends were cut back, 5 bases at V and 4 bases at J, with 17 bases in the middle. The CDR3 has 15 amino acids. Germline V gene sequence: CDR1 MNHNS, CDR2 SASEGT. CDR3 in DNA: TGTGCCAGCAGTTCGCCGCCGGGGGCGGGCTATGGCTACACCTTC. Encoded protein: CASSSPPGAGYGYTF.

The chain links TRBV18 to TRBJ2-5; 14 nucleotides line up with TRBD2. V trimming: 3 bases; J trimming: 5 bases; junction bases outside the gene matches: 5. The CDR3 spans 16 residues. CDR1 is KGHSH and CDR2 is LQKENI in the germline V gene. CDR3 bases: TGTGCCAGCTCACCCCCGGGACTAGCGGGAGTGGAGACCCAGTACTTC. It encodes CASSPPGLAGVETQYF.

The sample holds one count of this clonotype. A much larger clone sits a single nucleotide away, making a read error possible. This sequence joins TRBV7-9 and TRBJ2-1; 9 bases fit TRBD2. This CDR3 is built from 17 residues. The V gene's germline CDR1 is SEHNR and CDR2 FQNEAQ (reference sequence). As DNA, the CDR3 is TGTGCCAGCAGCCTACCGACTAGCGGTAGCTCCTACGATGAGCAGTTCTTC. Encoded protein: CASSLPTSGSSYDEQFF.

This chain links TRBV5-1 with TRBJ2-1, with 7 positions matching TRBD1. Germline V gives CDR1 SGHRS, CDR2 YFSETQ. The CDR3 loop spans 15 amino acids. V trimming: 4 bases; J trimming: 3 bases; junction bases outside the gene matches: 7. The CDR3 here is CASSVSGTVYNEQFF. As DNA, the CDR3 is TGCGCCAGCAGCGTATCCGGGACAGTCTACAATGAGCAGTTCTTC.

This clonotype has a count of ten or more. The rearrangement links TRBV5-1 to TRBJ2-3, with D possibly called TRBD1 or TRBD2 (5 bases each). The CDR3 totals 14 residues. Germline-derived CDR1 and CDR2 are SGHRS and YFSETQ. Trimming removed 5 bases from V and 2 bases from J, with 12 bases in between. The CDR3 DNA sequence: TGCGCCAGCAGAGGGACCGGATACACAGATACGCAGTATTTT. Translating it yields CASRGTGYTDTQYF.

For this clonotype: A much larger clone sits a single nucleotide away, making a read error possible. The chain recombines TRBV20-1 with TRBJ2-1; perhaps TRBD2 as D (5 bases). Trimming took off 0 bases at V and 3 bases at J, with 12 bases between the two ends. There are 15 residues in the CDR3. CDR1 is DFQATT, CDR2 SNEGSKA, per germline (reference sequence). As DNA, the CDR3 is TGCAGTGCTAGAGATTCTCCTAGCTTCTACAATGAGCAGTTCTTC. Translating it yields CSARDSPSFYNEQFF.

This clonotype appeared many times. This chain's CDR3 is CASSQGLAAEDTQYF. The DNA of the CDR3 is TGTGCCAGCTCCCAGGGACTAGCGGCGGAGGATACGCAGTATTTT. V gene TRBV18 combines with J gene TRBJ2-3; TRBD2 agrees at 11 bases. There are 15 residues in the CDR3. V was clipped by 6 bases and J by 6 bases; unmatched bases: 8. CDR1 and CDR2 (germline): KGHSH, LQKENI.